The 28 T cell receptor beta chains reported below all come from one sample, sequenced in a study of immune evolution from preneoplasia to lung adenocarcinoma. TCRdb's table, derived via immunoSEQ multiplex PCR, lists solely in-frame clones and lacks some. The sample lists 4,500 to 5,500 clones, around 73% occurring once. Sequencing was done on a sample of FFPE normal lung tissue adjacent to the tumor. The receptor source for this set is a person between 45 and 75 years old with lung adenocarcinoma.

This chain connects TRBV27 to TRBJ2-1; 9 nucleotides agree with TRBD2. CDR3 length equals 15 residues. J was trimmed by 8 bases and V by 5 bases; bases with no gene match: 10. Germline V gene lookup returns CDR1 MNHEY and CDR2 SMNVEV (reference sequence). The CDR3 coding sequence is TGTGCCAGCAGTATAACGGGACTAGCAGGGTATGAGCAGTTCTTC. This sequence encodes CASSITGLAGYEQFF.

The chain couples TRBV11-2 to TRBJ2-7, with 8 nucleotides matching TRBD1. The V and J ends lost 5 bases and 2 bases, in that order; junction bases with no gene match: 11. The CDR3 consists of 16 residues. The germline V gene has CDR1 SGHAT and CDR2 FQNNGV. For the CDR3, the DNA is TGTGCCAGCAGCCATCCCGAAGGACAGGGAGCCTACGAGCAGTACTTC. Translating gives CASSHPEGQGAYEQYF.

The CDR3 bases are TGTGCCAGCTCACCACAGGCCTTTAACACTGAAGCTTTCTTT. Residues: CASSPQAFNTEAFF. The chain is built from TRBV18 and TRBJ1-1; D gene uncertain. Germline lookup yields CDR1 KGHSH and CDR2 LQKENI. Trimming cost V 1 base and J 2 bases, with 8 bases left between them. This CDR3 region has 14 residues.

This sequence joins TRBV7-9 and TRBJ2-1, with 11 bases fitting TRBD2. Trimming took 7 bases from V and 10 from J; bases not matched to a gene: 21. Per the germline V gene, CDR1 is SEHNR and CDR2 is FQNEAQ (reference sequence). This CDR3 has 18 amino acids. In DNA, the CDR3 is TGTGCCAGCAACGGACAGGGAATAGCGGGAGGGTATTCCCACGAGCAGTTCTTC. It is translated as CASNGQGIAGGYSHEQFF.

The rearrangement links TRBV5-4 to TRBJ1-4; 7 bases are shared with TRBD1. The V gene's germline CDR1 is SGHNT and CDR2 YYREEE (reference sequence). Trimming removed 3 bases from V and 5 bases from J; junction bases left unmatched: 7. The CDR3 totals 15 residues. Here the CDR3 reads CASSSNRGLNEKLFF. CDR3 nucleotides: TGTGCCAGCAGCTCTAACAGGGGCCTAAATGAAAAACTGTTTTTT.

CDR3: CASSPPVATGVEQYF. The CDR3 coding sequence is TGTGCCAGCTCACCACCGGTCGCGACAGGGGTCGAGCAGTACTTC. The chain joins TRBV18 to TRBJ2-7; TRBD1 aligns across 8 bases. The CDR3 has 15 residues. V shed 0 bases and J 6 bases; nucleotides not matched to a gene: 7. Per germline, CDR1 KGHSH and CDR2 LQKENI.

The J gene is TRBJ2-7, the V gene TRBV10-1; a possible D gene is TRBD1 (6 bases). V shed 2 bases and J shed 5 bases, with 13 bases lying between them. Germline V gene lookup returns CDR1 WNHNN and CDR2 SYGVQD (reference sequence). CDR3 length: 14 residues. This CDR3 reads CASSEVGTPDEQYF. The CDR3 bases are TGCGCCAGCAGTGAGGTCGGGACACCCGACGAGCAGTACTTC.

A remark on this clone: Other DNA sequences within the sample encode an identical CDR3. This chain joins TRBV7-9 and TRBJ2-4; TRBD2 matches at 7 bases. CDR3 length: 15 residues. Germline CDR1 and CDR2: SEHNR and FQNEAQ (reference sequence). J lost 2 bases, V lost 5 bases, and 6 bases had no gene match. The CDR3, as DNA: TGTGCCAGCAGCCCAACGGGGGGAACCAAAAACATTCAGTACTTC. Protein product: CASSPTGGTKNIQYF.

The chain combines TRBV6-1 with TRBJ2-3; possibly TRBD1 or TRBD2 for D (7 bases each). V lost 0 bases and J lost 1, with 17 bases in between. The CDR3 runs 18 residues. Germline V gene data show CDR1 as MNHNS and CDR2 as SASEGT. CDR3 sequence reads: CASSEAYQGGPRTDTQYF. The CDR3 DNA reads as TGTGCCAGCAGTGAAGCGTATCAGGGGGGGCCACGCACAGATACGCAGTATTTT.

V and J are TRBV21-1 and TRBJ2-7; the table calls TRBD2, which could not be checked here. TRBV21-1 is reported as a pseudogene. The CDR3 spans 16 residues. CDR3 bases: TGTGCCAGCAGCTCCGGGAAAGCGGGAGGCTCCTACGAGCAGTACTTC. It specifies CASSSGKAGGSYEQYF.

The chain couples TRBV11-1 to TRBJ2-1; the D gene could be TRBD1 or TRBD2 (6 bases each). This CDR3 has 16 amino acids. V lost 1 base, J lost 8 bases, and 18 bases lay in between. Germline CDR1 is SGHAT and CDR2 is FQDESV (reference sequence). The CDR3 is CASSLEGRGLLDEQFF. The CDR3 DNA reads TGTGCCAGCAGCTTAGAAGGCAGGGGACTCCTCGATGAGCAGTTCTTC.

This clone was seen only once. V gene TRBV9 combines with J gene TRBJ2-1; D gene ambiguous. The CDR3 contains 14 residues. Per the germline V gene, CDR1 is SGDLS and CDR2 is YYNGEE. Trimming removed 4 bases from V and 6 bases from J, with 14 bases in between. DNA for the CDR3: TGTGCCAGCAGCCCTAGTGGGAAAGTCAATGAGCAGTTCTTC. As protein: CASSPSGKVNEQFF.

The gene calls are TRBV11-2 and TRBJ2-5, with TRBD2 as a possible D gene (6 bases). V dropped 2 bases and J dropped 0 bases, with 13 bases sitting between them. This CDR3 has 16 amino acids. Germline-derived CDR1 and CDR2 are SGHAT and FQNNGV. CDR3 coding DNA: TGTGCCAGCAGCTTAATACGCGGGAAGCACCAAGAGACCCAGTACTTC. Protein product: CASSLIRGKHQETQYF.

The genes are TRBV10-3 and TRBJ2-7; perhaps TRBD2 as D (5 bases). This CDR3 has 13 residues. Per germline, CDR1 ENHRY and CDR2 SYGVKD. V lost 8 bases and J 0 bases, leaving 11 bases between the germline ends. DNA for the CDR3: TGTGCCATCTCACCCGGGGACTCCTACGAGCAGTACTTC. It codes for CAISPGDSYEQYF.

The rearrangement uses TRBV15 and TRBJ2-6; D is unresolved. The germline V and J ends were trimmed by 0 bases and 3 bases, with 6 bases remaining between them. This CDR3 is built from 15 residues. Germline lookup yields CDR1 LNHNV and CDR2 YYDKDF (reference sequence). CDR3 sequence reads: CATSRDLDGANVLTF. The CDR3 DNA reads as TGTGCCACCAGCAGAGATCTGGATGGGGCCAACGTCCTGACTTTC.

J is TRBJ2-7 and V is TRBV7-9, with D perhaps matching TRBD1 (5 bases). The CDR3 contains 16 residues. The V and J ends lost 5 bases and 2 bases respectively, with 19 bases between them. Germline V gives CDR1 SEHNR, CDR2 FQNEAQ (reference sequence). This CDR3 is CASSPPIAGSAYEQYF. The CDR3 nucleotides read TGTGCCAGCAGCCCACCCATAGCAGGGTCCGCCTACGAGCAGTACTTC.

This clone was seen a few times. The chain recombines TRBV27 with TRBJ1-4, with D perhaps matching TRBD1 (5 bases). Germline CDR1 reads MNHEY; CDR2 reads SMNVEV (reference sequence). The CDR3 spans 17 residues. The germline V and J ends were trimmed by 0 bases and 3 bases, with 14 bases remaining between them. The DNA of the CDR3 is TGTGCCAGCAGTTTATCGAGTACCGTGGGGGCTAATGAAAAACTGTTTTTT. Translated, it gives CASSLSSTVGANEKLFF.

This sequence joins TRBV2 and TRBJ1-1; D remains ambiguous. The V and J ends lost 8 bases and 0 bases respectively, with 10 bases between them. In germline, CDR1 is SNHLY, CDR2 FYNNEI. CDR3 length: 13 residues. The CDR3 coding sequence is TGTGCCAGCCAGGCCACTATGAACACTGAAGCTTTCTTT. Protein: CASQATMNTEAFF.

The CDR3 sequence: CASSLVPGLAGVSSYNEQFF. Here the CDR3 DNA reads TGCGCCAGCAGCTTAGTCCCGGGACTAGCGGGAGTTTCGTCCTACAATGAGCAGTTCTTC. The V and J genes are TRBV5-1 and TRBJ2-1; 14 bases line up with TRBD2. The CDR3 sequence is 20 residues long. V dropped 2 bases and J dropped 1; count of bases not matched to a gene: 11. In germline, CDR1 is SGHRS, CDR2 YFSETQ.

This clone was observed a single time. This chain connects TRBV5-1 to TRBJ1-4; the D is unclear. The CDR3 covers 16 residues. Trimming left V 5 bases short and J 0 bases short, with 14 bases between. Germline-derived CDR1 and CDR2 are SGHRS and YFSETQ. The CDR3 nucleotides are TGCGCCAGCAGGGGAGGCCTTTACGCAACTAATGAAAAACTGTTTTTT. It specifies CASRGGLYATNEKLFF.

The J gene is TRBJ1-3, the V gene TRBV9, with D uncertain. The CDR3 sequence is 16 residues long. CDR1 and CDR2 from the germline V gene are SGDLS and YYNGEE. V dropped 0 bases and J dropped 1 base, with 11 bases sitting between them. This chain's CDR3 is CASSVGTGPSGNTIYF. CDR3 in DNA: TGTGCCAGCAGCGTAGGGACGGGTCCTTCTGGAAACACCATATATTTT.

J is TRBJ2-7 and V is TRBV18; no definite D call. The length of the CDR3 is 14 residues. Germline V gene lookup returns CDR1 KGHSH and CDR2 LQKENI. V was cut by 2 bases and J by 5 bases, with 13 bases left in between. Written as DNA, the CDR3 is TGTGCCAGCTCACCAGAATCTAGGACCCACGAGCAGTACTTC. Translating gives CASSPESRTHEQYF.

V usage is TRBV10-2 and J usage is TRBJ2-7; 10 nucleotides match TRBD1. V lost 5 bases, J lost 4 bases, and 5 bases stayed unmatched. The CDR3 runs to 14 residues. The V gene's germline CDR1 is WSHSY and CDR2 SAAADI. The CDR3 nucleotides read TGCGCCAGCAGTTTCGGGACAGGGGAGTACGAGCAGTACTTC. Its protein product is CASSFGTGEYEQYF.

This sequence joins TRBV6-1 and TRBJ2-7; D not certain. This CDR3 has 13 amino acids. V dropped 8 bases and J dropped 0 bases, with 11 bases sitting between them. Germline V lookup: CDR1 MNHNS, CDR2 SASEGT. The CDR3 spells CASLQRPSYEQYF. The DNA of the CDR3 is TGTGCCAGCTTGCAGCGCCCCTCCTACGAGCAGTACTTC.

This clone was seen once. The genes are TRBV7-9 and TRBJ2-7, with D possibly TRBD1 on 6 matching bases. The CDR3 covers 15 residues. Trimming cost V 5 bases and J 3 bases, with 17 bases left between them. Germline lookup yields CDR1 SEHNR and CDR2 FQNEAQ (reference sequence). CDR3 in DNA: TGTGCCAGCAGCCCACAGAATGGGGACAACTACGAGCAGTACTTC. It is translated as CASSPQNGDNYEQYF.

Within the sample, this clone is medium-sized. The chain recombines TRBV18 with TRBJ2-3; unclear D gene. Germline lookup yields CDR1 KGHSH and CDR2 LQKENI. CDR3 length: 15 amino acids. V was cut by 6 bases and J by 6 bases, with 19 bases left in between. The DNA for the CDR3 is TGTGCCAGCTCGCTAAGAAACCCCGCGGCGGATACGCAGTATTTT. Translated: CASSLRNPAADTQYF.

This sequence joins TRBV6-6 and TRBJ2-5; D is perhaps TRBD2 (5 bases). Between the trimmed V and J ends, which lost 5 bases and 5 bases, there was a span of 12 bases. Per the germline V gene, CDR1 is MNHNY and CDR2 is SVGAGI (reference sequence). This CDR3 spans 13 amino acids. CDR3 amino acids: CASSSRGPETQYF. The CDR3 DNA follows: TGTGCCAGCAGTAGCCGCGGGCCGGAGACCCAGTACTTC.

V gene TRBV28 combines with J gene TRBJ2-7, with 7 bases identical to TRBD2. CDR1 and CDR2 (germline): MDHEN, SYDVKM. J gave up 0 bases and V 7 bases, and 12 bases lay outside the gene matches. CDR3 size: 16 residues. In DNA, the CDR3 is TGTGCCAGCACGATGGTGGGGGAGGGCCCCTCCTACGAGCAGTACTTC. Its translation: CASTMVGEGPSYEQYF.